The T cell receptor beta chain described here comes from a study of T cells in Graves' hyperthyroidism and ophthalmopathy. It was RNA transcripts that yielded the amplified TCR beta CDR3 regions. TCR CDR3 underwent first-round RT-PCR with the HTBI primer set. TCRdb reanalysed the multiplex PCR reads using MiXCR and keeps one entry per CDR3 protein. The sample includes fewer than 450,000 distinct CDR3 sequences, roughly 15% of them seen just once. This clonotype was counted ten times or more. V lost 0 bases and J lost 4, with 16 bases in between. Germline loops: CDR1 SQVTM, CDR2 ANQGSEA. The CDR3 sequence is 15 residues long.

The V call is TRBV29-1, the J call TRBJ2-7; tentative D call: TRBD2 (8 bases). The sequenced material came from blood. The source of this sequence is a woman aged 55-69 years with Graves' ophthalmopathy. The DNA for the CDR3 is TGCAGCGTTGAAGAAGCGGGGGACAGTGAATACGAGCAGTACTTC. This translates into CSVEEAGDSEYEQYF.